The 13 T cell receptor beta chains in this list originate from one sample, sequenced in a study of vaccination and CD4 T cells after COVID-19. Noted treatment: roughly ten-day PBMC culture with coronavirus spike peptide pools or control peptides (ViraFEST assay). One should note that the unexposed donor's CD4+ T cells were collected before the COVID-19 pandemic (2011-2018). Cultured CD4+ T-cell DNA underwent Oncomine TCR Beta short-read sequencing. Scientists extracted genomic DNA from CD4+ T cells grown in culture. MiXCR, applied by TCRdb to the PCR reads, yields one record per CDR3 protein. The sample yields over 9,000 distinct CDR3 sequences, 37% seen once. Their specific antigens are unknown. Sequencing was performed on CD4+ T cells from blood, cultured in vitro. The receptors stem from a human donor in good health.

This chain links TRBV11-2 with TRBJ1-1; 8 bases match TRBD1. CDR1 and CDR2 from the germline V gene are SGHAT and FQNNGV. V trimming: 5 bases; J trimming: 7 bases; junction bases outside the gene matches: 12. There are 15 residues in the CDR3. CDR3 nucleotides: TGTGCCAGCAGCCCGTTATCAGGGGGCTTGGGTGAAGCTTTCTTT. This codes for CASSPLSGGLGEAFF.

This chain connects TRBV11-3 to TRBJ1-1, with D unresolved. Germline V gives CDR1 SGHNT, CDR2 YENEEA. Deletions cut 5 bases from V and 1 base from J, with 14 bases between. The CDR3 extends over 15 amino acids. CDR3 in amino acids: CASSPTDGKNTEAFF. The CDR3 nucleotides are TGTGCCAGCAGCCCAACCGACGGGAAGAACACTGAAGCTTTCTTT.

This clonotype occurred a few times. The V gene is TRBV10-3, the J gene TRBJ1-2, with 8 bases identical to TRBD1. Germline-derived CDR1 and CDR2 are ENHRY and SYGVKD. This CDR3 comprises 13 residues. V was pared by 7 bases and J by 9 bases, with 10 bases of the junction left unmatched. DNA for the CDR3: TGTGCCATCAATCGGGACAGGAGGGGCCGCTACACCTTC. Translation gives CAINRDRRGRYTF.

In its sample, this clonotype was seen a few times. The chain combines TRBV15 with TRBJ1-1, with D possibly being TRBD1 (5 bases). The germline CDR1 and CDR2 sequences are LNHNV and YYDKDF (reference sequence). The V end was cut by 4 bases, the J end by 0 bases, with 9 bases between. The CDR3 is 14 amino acids. The CDR3 spells CATSTRDLNTEAFF. DNA of the CDR3: TGTGCCACCAGCACCAGGGATTTGAACACTGAAGCTTTCTTT. Filled out from reference TRBV15 and TRBJ1-1, the complete variable domain reads DAMVIQNPRYQVTQFGKPVTLSCSQTLNHNVMYWYQQKSSQAPKLLFHYYDKDFNNEADTPDNFQSRRPNTSFCFLDIRSPGLGDTAMYLCATSTRDLNTEAFFGQGTRLTVV.

In this sample, this clonotype turned up a few times. The gene calls are TRBV20-1 and TRBJ2-7; no firm D call. The germline V gene has CDR1 DFQATT and CDR2 SNEGSKA (reference sequence). Trimming pared 0 bases from V and 1 base from J, leaving 13 bases between. CDR3 length equals 15 residues. The CDR3 DNA is TGCAGTGCTAGAGATCCGTGGGAAGGGTCCTACGAGCAGTACTTC. It encodes CSARDPWEGSYEQYF.

This clonotype occurred a few times. The chain carries TRBV28 and TRBJ1-6; unclear D gene. CDR1 is MDHEN, CDR2 SYDVKM, per germline. With 10 bases removed from V and 7 bases from J, the gap between germline ends came to 14 bases. CDR3 size: 13 residues. CDR3 sequence: CATRAPGNSPLHF. Here the CDR3 DNA reads TGTGCCACTCGGGCCCCGGGAAATTCACCCCTCCACTTT. Drawing the rest from reference TRBV28 and TRBJ1-6, the complete variable domain is DVKVTQSSRYLVKRTGEKVFLECVQDMDHENMFWYRQDPGLGLRLIYFSYDVKMKEKGDIPEGYSVSREKKERFSLILESASTNQTSMYLCATRAPGNSPLHFGNGTRLTVT.

This clonotype was picked up a small number of times. Written as DNA, the CDR3 is TGTGCCAGCACCTCGGGACAGGTCAGCTATGGCTACACCTTC. This codes for CASTSGQVSYGYTF. The chain uses TRBV28 and TRBJ1-2, with 8 bases lining up with TRBD1. The CDR3 is 14 amino acids. V gave up 7 bases and J gave up 4 bases; unmatched junction bases: 8. Germline V lookup: CDR1 MDHEN, CDR2 SYDVKM.

The V call is TRBV11-2, the J call TRBJ1-1; D not resolved. Trimming left V 5 bases short and J 1 base short, with 8 bases between. The CDR3 loop spans 13 amino acids. CDR1 is SGHAT, CDR2 FQNNGV, per germline. The CDR3 bases are TGTGCCAGCAGCCCCCAGTGGAACACTGAAGCTTTCTTT. Translation gives CASSPQWNTEAFF.

This clonotype was observed a handful of times. The chain links TRBV24-1 to TRBJ2-7; D is uncertain. The CDR3 is 15 amino acids. V lost 3 bases, J lost 2 bases, and 13 bases lay in between. Germline V lookup: CDR1 KGHDR, CDR2 SFDVKD. Here the CDR3 reads CATSDPQQAPYEQYF. For the CDR3, the DNA is TGTGCCACCAGTGATCCCCAGCAGGCCCCCTACGAGCAGTACTTC.

The chain joins TRBV20-1 to TRBJ1-1, with TRBD1 as a possible D gene (6 bases). The CDR3 is made up of 13 amino acids. Trimming pared 5 bases from V and 5 bases from J, leaving 15 bases between. Per germline, CDR1 DFQATT and CDR2 SNEGSKA (reference sequence). The CDR3 sequence: CSAWTAATTEAFF. The CDR3 nucleotides are TGCAGTGCTTGGACAGCCGCTACGACTGAAGCTTTCTTT.

V is TRBV28 and J is TRBJ2-3; 10 bases fit TRBD2. CDR1 MDHEN and CDR2 SYDVKM come from the germline V gene. The CDR3 runs 15 residues. The junction had 8 bases not matched to a gene; V was cut back by 5 bases and J by 6 bases. The DNA of the CDR3 is TGTGCCAGCAGTCGACCTGGGACTAGCGCGGATACGCAGTATTTT. This translates into CASSRPGTSADTQYF.

This clonotype was counted only a few times. The chain recombines TRBV20-1 with TRBJ2-5, with D tentatively TRBD1 (6 bases). Germline V gene data show CDR1 as DFQATT and CDR2 as SNEGSKA (reference sequence). Deletions cut 6 bases from V and 2 bases from J, with 10 bases between. This CDR3 has 12 residues. CDR3 sequence reads: CSALGAQETQYF. In DNA form, the CDR3 reads TGCAGTGCCCTGGGGGCACAAGAGACCCAGTACTTC.

J is TRBJ2-7 and V is TRBV9, with 10 bases that match TRBD1. After removal of 2 bases from V and 2 bases from J, the junction contained 7 bases not matched to a gene. Per the germline V gene, CDR1 is SGDLS and CDR2 is YYNGEE. The CDR3 loop spans 16 amino acids. The CDR3 sequence: CASSVTGTGDAYEQYF. The CDR3 DNA is TGTGCCAGCAGCGTGACCGGGACAGGGGATGCCTACGAGCAGTACTTC.